This T cell receptor (beta chain) was sequenced in a study of early stage breast cancer tumors (dated by TCRdb to about 2017). Broadly, across the study: Of the 16 invasive breast tumors, about a dozen were found to be estrogen receptor-positive, progesterone receptor-positive and HER2-negative. About 70% of the 12 ER+/PR+/HER2- tumors were invasive ductal carcinomas, while the other four were invasive lobular carcinomas. The samples as a whole yielded about 2,400,000 detected templates, corresponding to 850,000 to 1,400,000 unique clonotypes. On average, each sample got approximately 10-fold read coverage. Beyond this particular receptor, the publication reports: Enriched TCRB sequences shared across patients were found to be mostly commonly generated sequences that were unlikely to play an important role in the tumor microenvironment. Because the cohort was small, analysis by tumor subtype was not possible. Chain pairing and functional markers such as CD4, CD8 and FOXP3 were missed by bulk genomic DNA sequencing of unsorted cells. Approximately 2.4-fold higher T cell density and higher clonality were observed in tumors than in adjacent normal breast tissue. Greater similarity was observed between blood and normal breast repertoires than between blood and tumor repertoires, and tumor was distinguished from normal in about 85% of the 16 patients when each tissue was compared with blood.

Each sample was amplified in two independent genomic DNA replicates, using 0.4 to 0.6 ug for blood and about 1.5 ug for tumor or normal breast. TCRB sequencing of genomic DNA was carried out with the ImmunoSeq Intro kit according to the manufacturer's instructions. Multiplex PCR ran 25 to 40 cycles with proprietary primers and spike-in control sequences for absolute quantification. An 87-bp fragment spanning the CDR3 and flanking V and J genes was sequenced with single-end 150-bp reads. Seven samples, with two replicates for each sample, were multiplexed per lane of an Illumina MiSeq using version 3.0 chemistry. Concerning the study's data processing: The vendor's proprietary pipeline handled the raw data processing, merging both replicates into a single result for each sample. A clonotype was defined as productive rearrangements that share the same V-gene family, CDR3 amino acid sequence and J-gene segment. Clonality was calculated as 1 minus the normalized Shannon entropy (Pielou evenness) of TCRB abundances. T cell density was estimated by dividing total templates by the number of input cells inferred from the DNA input amount. Total repertoire diversity and clonality were estimated with Recon using default parameters. A clonotype was considered tumor-enriched if its abundance in tumor exceeded 0.1% and was at least 32-fold higher than its abundance in normal breast. TCRdb's version of the immuneACCESS table is confined to in-frame rearrangements and falls short of the full clone set. An unresolved V gene accounts for under half of the shortfall where checked; the remainder is of unknown origin. The V and J calls and clone size are taken from that table; D and trimming were inferred from the DNA. The sample table contains some 5,500 clones; only one count was recorded for around 70% of them. Clones ranked in the top ten supply approximately 13% of the sample.

Of note for this clone: This clone's antigen is unknown. Base qualities are missing; no much larger clone stands one base away.

Adjacent normal breast tissue was collected roughly 1.8-4.5 cm away from the tumor, rinsed in PBS and stored in prechilled RNAlater. Because normal breast tissue has high lipid content and low cell density, getting sufficient DNA from normal breast tissue often required 100-300 mg of tissue. The study profiled bulk TCR beta-chain repertoires in matched peripheral blood, tumor and adjacent normal breast tissue taken from some 15 patients with early-stage breast cancer. The Qiagen AllPrep DNA/RNA Mini kit was used to extract genomic DNA. This receptor was obtained from a person aged 55 to 69 with breast cancer. The sequenced material came from normal breast tissue next to the tumor.

Here is the DNA: TGTGCCAGCAGTACCGAGGGAGGTCGAGGTGAAAAACTGTTTTTT. This gives the protein CASSTEGGRGEKLFF. The chain uses TRBV6-6 and TRBJ1-4; the D gene remains uncertain. V and J lose 5 bases and 7 bases, and a span of 17 bases separates them. The CDR3 runs 15 amino acids, cysteine and phenylalanine included. Kept here is only the CDR3 DNA, which spans 45 bases and is read in frame from base 1. CDR1 MNHNY and CDR2 SVGAGI are derived from the germline V gene (reference sequence).